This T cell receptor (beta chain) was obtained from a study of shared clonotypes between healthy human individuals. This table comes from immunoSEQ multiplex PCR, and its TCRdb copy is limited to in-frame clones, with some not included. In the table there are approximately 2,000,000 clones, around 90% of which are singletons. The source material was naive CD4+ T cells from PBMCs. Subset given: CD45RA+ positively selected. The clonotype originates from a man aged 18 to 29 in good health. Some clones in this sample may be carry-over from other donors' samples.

This CDR3 reads CASSGGAGRSNQPQHF. The CDR3 region has the DNA TGTGCCAGCAGCGGGGGAGCAGGGAGAAGCAATCAGCCCCAGCATTTT. This chain joins TRBV5-5 and TRBJ1-5; a possible D gene is TRBD1 (5 bases). Trimming pared 4 bases from V and 1 base from J, leaving 15 bases between. The CDR3 contains 16 residues. Germline values: CDR1 SGHKS, CDR2 YYEKEE (reference sequence).